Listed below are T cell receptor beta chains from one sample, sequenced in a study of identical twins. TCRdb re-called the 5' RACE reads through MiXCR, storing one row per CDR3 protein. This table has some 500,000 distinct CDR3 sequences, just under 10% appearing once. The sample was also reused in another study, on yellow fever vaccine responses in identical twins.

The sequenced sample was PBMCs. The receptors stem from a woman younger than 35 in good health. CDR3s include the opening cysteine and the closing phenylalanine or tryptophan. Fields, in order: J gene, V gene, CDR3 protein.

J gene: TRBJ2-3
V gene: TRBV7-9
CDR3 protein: CASLGGSDTQYF

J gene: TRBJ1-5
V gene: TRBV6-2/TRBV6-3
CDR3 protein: CASSYRQAARQPQHF

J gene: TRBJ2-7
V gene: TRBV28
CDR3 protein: CASSFHGTGFIEQYF

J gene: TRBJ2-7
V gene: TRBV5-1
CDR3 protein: CASSLDIRVRNEQYF

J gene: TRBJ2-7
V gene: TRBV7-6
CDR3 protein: CASSLNKGPYEQYF

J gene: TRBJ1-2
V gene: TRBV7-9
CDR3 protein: CASSSGRVDGYTF

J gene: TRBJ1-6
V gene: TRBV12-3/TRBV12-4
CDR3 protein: CASSYGQGNSPLHF

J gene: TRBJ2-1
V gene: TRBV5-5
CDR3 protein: CASSIGLVEQFF

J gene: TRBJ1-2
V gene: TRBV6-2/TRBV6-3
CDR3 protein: CATTPAGLNYGYTF

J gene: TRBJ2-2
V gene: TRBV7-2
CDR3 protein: CASSFPGKNTGELFF

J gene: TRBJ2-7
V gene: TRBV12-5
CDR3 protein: CASGQGTGLSYEQYF

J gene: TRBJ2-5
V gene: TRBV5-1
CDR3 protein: CASSLIGGREETQYF

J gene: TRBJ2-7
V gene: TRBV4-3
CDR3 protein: CASSQVVSGGREQYF

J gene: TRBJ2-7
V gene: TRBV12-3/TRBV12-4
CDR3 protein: CASSFPGGRYEQYF

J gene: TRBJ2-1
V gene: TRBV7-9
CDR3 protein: CASSPGTGGWDEQFF

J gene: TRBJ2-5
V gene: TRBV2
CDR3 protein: CASSEALKRSETQYF

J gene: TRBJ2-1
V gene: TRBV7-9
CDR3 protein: CASSRTGAYNEQFF

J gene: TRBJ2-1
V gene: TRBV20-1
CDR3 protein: CSATELVHEQFF

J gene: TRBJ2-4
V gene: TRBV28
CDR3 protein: CASSFDPRGKLAKNIQYF

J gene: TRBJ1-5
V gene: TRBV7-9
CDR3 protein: CASSPLNQPQHF

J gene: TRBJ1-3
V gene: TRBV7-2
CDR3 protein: CASSPPPTGRFVGTIYF

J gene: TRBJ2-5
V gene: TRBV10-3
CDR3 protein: CAISENSQETQYF

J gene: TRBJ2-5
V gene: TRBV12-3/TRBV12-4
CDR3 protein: CASSLQSSNKQETQYF

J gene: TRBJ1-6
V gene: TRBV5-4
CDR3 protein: CASSLGGALHF

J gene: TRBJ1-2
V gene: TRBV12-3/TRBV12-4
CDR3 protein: CASSFQGLRNYGYTF

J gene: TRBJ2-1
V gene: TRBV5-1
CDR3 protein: CASPPVSYNEQFF

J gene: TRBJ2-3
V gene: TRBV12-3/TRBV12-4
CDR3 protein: CASSWGTGKDTQYF

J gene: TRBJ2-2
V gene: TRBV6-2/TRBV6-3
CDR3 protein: CASSYFLKSRDRGGTGELFF

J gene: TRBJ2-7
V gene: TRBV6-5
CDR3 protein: CASSWTGRAYGQYF

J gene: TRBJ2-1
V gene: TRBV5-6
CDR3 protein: CASRQAGRYVEQFF

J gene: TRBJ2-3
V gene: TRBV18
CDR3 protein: CASSVSTTDTQYF

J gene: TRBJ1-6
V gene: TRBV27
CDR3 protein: CASSLEAGGNSPLHF

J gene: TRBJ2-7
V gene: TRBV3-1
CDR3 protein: CASSQASGSSYEQYF

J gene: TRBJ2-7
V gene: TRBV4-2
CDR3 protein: CASSAHLRYREQYF

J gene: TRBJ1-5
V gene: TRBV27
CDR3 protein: CASRDGFNQPQHF

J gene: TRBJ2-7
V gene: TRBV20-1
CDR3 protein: CSAWPGQGYEQYF

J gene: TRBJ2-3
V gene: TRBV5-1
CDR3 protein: CASSFNPYTDTQYF

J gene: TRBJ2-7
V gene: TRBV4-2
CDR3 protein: CASSQEKGQGAYEQYF

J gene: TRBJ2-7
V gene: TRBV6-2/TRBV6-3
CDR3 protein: CASGQGDPTYEQYF

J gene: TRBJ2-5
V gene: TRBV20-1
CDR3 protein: CSASKLAGGTYQETQYF

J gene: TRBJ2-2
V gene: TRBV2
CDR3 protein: CASTPEAYTGELFF

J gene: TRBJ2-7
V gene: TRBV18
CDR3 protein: CASSPPERVSFYEQYF

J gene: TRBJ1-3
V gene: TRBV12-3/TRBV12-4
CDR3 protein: CASRAGPRNTIYF